These 2 T cell receptor beta chains were all obtained from the same sample, sequenced in a study of Ad26.COV2.S vaccination and SARS-CoV-2 variants. The repertoire was sequenced with immunoSEQ multiplex PCR; TCRdb's copy has only in-frame clones and lacks some. The table lists hundreds of thousands of clones, 92% of them singletons. This sample comprised peripheral blood, obtained after recovery from COVID-19. These receptors were obtained from a human donor who had recovered from COVID-19.

The chain links TRBV6-6 to TRBJ1-1, with unresolved D. V lost 6 bases and J lost 4, with 9 bases in between. The CDR3 runs to 12 residues. The germline V gene encodes CDR1 MNHNY and CDR2 SVGAGI (reference sequence). The CDR3 DNA is TGTGCCAGCAGCCCGGGCTCCACTGAAGCTTTCTTT. Translation: CASSPGSTEAFF.

The chain is built from TRBV9 and TRBJ2-3; the D gene is possibly TRBD1 (5 bases). CDR3 length equals 16 residues. Per germline, CDR1 SGDLS and CDR2 YYNGEE. The V end lost 5 bases, the J end lost 1 base, and 17 bases lay between the germline ends. CDR3 sequence reads: CASSTSPKQGTDTQYF. Here the CDR3 DNA reads TGTGCCAGCAGTACCTCCCCCAAACAGGGCACAGATACGCAGTATTTT. Full variable domain (outside the CDR3, taken from reference TRBV9 and TRBJ2-3): DSGVTQTPKHLITATGQRVTLRCSPRSGDLSVYWYQQSLDQGLQFLIQYYNGEERAKGNILERFSAQQFPDLHSELNLSSLELGDSALYFCASSTSPKQGTDTQYFGPGTRLTVL.